These 21 T cell receptor beta chains were all obtained from the same sample, sequenced in a study of blood T cell repertoires in COVID-19. Profiling relied on immunoSEQ multiplex PCR, and the TCRdb table lists in-frame clones only, not all of them. Altogether 150,000 to 190,000 clones are present, under 90% being singletons, with the ten largest covering about 7.3%. The sequencing input was PBMCs or T cells enriched from blood (not recorded which). The origin of the receptors is a man over 45 who had recovered from COVID-19.

V and J are TRBV5-1 and TRBJ1-1, with D perhaps matching TRBD1 (6 bases). The CDR3 sequence is 16 residues long. Between the trimmed V and J ends, which lost 1 base and 0 bases, there was a span of 13 bases. Germline values: CDR1 SGHRS, CDR2 YFSETQ. CDR3 DNA: TGCGCCAGCAGCTTGACAGGGCTTACGGTGAACACTGAAGCTTTCTTT. Translating gives CASSLTGLTVNTEAFF.

DNA for the CDR3: TGTGCCAGCAGCCGAACCCGACAGTCCTCTGGAAACACCATATATTTT. This encodes CASSRTRQSSGNTIYF. The chain has TRBV3-1 (or the pseudogene TRBV3-2) and TRBJ1-3; D perhaps matches TRBD1 (5 bases). Trimming took 4 bases from V and 0 from J, leaving 13 bases between them. Germline V CDR1 and CDR2: LGHDT, YNNKEL (reference sequence). This CDR3 contains 16 residues.

V usage is TRBV7-5 and J usage is TRBJ1-6. TRBV7-5 is a documented pseudogene. This CDR3 is built from 15 residues. CDR3 amino acids: CARSLAGDKNSPLHF. CDR3 nucleotide sequence: TGTGCCAGAAGCTTAGCGGGTGATAAGAATTCACCCCTCCACTTT.

V and J are TRBV6-5 and TRBJ1-2; TRBD1 might be the D (6 bases). The V and J ends lost 6 bases and 6 bases respectively, with 17 bases between them. The CDR3 loop spans 14 amino acids. Germline lookup yields CDR1 MNHEY and CDR2 SVGAGI. Here the CDR3 reads CASRVTGLNNGYTF. CDR3 in DNA: TGTGCCAGCAGGGTTACAGGGTTAAATAATGGCTACACCTTC.

The chain is built from TRBV7-6 and TRBJ2-3; no reliable D call. Germline values: CDR1 SGHVS, CDR2 FNYEAQ. The CDR3 totals 17 residues. The germline V and J ends were trimmed by 1 base and 0 bases, with 14 bases remaining between them. The CDR3 bases are TGTGCCAGCAGCTTAGTTGGAACCCCGACAAGCACAGATACGCAGTATTTT. Protein: CASSLVGTPTSTDTQYF. Based on the CDR3 plus reference TRBV7-6 and TRBJ2-3, the full variable domain is GAGVSQSPRYKVTKRGQDVALRCDPISGHVSLYWYRQALGQGPEFLTYFNYEAQQDKSGLPNDRFSAERPEGSISTLTIQRTEQRDSAMYRCASSLVGTPTSTDTQYFGPGTRLTVL.

The rearrangement uses TRBV2 and TRBJ1-3; D is unresolved. CDR3 length equals 13 residues. From germline, CDR1 is SNHLY and CDR2 FYNNEI. V was cut by 5 bases and J by 4 bases, with 9 bases left in between. CDR3: CASSRGLGNTIYF. The DNA for the CDR3 is TGTGCCAGCAGTCGGGGTCTAGGAAACACCATATATTTT. The whole variable domain, remainder taken from reference TRBV2 and TRBJ1-3, is EPEVTQTPSHQVTQMGQEVILRCVPISNHLYFYWYRQILGQKVEFLVSFYNNEISEKSEIFDDQFSVERPDGSNFTLKIRSTKLEDSAMYFCASSRGLGNTIYFGEGSWLTVV.

The chain combines TRBV30 with TRBJ1-6; D remains ambiguous. Looked up from germline, CDR1 is GTSNPN and CDR2 is SVGIG (reference sequence). Between the trimmed V and J ends, which lost 2 bases and 0 bases, there was a span of 8 bases. The CDR3 is 15 amino acids. The CDR3 reads CAWSFGSSYNSPLHF. As DNA, the CDR3 is TGTGCCTGGAGTTTTGGGAGCTCCTATAATTCACCCCTCCACTTT. The full variable domain, rest sourced from reference TRBV30 and TRBJ1-6, is SQTIHQWPATLVQPVGSPLSLECTVEGTSNPNLYWYRQAAGRGLQLLFYSVGIGQISSEVPQNLSASRPQDRQFILSSKKLLLSDSGFYLCAWSFGSSYNSPLHFGNGTRLTVT.

The chain recombines TRBV2 with TRBJ1-6, with 11 bases identical to TRBD1. This CDR3 has 16 residues. The V and J ends lost 5 bases and 6 bases, in that order; junction bases with no gene match: 6. CDR1 and CDR2 (germline): SNHLY, FYNNEI. In nucleotides, the CDR3 is TGTGCCAGCAGTCCCCGGACAGGGGGCGTTAATTCACCCCTCCACTTT. Amino acid sequence: CASSPRTGGVNSPLHF.

CDR3 nucleotides: TGCGCCAGCAGCTGGCAGGGGAGCACTGAAGCTTTCTTT. This sequence encodes CASSWQGSTEAFF. This chain uses TRBV5-1 with TRBJ1-1; maybe TRBD1 (6 bases). Trimming took 3 bases from V and 4 from J, leaving 10 bases between them. The length of the CDR3 is 13 residues. Germline lookup yields CDR1 SGHRS and CDR2 YFSETQ. The whole variable domain, filled in from reference TRBV5-1 and TRBJ1-1, reads KAGVTQTPRYLIKTRGQQVTLSCSPISGHRSVSWYQQTPGQGLQFLFEYFSETQRNKGNFPGRFSGRQFSNSRSEMNVSTLELGDSALYLCASSWQGSTEAFFGQGTRLTVV.

J is TRBJ2-3 and V is TRBV6-5; 7 bases agree with TRBD1. The CDR3 runs 14 residues. The V and J ends lost 6 bases and 2 bases, in that order; junction bases with no gene match: 5. CDR1 and CDR2 from the germline V gene are MNHEY and SVGAGI. The CDR3 reads CASRQGPFTDTQYF. CDR3 in DNA: TGTGCCAGCAGACAGGGGCCCTTCACAGATACGCAGTATTTT.

This chain links TRBV19 with TRBJ1-5; TRBD1 matches at 7 bases. The CDR3 loop spans 15 amino acids. V trimming: 3 bases; J trimming: 4 bases; junction bases outside the gene matches: 6. Looked up from germline, CDR1 is LNHDA and CDR2 is SQIVND (reference sequence). In DNA, the CDR3 is TGTGCCAGTAGTATTACGGGACAGTCAAATCAGCCCCAGCATTTT. This translates into CASSITGQSNQPQHF. The variable domain in full, with the rest retrieved from reference TRBV19 and TRBJ1-5, is DGGITQSPKYLFRKEGQNVTLSCEQNLNHDAMYWYRQDPGQGLRLIYYSQIVNDFQKGDIAEGYSVSREKKESFPLTVTSAQKNPTAFYLCASSITGQSNQPQHFGDGTRLSIL.

The rearrangement joins TRBV11-2 to TRBJ1-2; the D gene is possibly TRBD1 (6 bases). This CDR3 spans 13 amino acids. V lost 5 bases, J lost 4 bases, and 11 bases lay in between. From germline, CDR1 is SGHAT and CDR2 FQNNGV. CDR3 sequence: CASSPTGTYGYTF. As DNA, the CDR3 is TGTGCCAGCAGCCCGACAGGTACCTATGGCTACACCTTC.

This clone has only a few counts. The chain employs TRBV6-5 and TRBJ1-2; TRBD1 matches 12 bases. V was pared by 7 bases and J by 3 bases, with 6 bases of the junction left unmatched. Germline CDR1 reads MNHEY; CDR2 reads SVGAGI. The CDR3 is 15 residues long. CDR3 residues: CASMGQGAGDYGYTF. In DNA form, the CDR3 reads TGTGCCAGCATGGGACAGGGGGCAGGGGACTATGGCTACACCTTC.

This clone was picked up one time. The chain uses TRBV7-9 and TRBJ2-7; TRBD2 matches at 9 bases. The V segment lost 6 bases and the J segment 0 bases; nucleotides outside the gene matches: 15. The V gene's germline CDR1 is SEHNR and CDR2 FQNEAQ (reference sequence). The CDR3 is 18 amino acids. Written as DNA, the CDR3 is TGTGCCAGCAGTTCCCTTAGCGGGGGCGGGAAGAGCTCCTACGAGCAGTACTTC. It specifies CASSSLSGGGKSSYEQYF.

In its sample, this clone was seen a few times. This chain links TRBV20-1 with TRBJ1-5, with 7 bases that match TRBD1. J lost 5 bases, V lost 6 bases, and 10 bases had no gene match. The CDR3 totals 14 residues. Germline CDR1 reads DFQATT; CDR2 reads SNEGSKA (reference sequence). The CDR3 DNA reads as TGCAGTGCCAGTGAGACAGGGATCCATCAGCCCCAGCATTTT. Protein sequence: CSASETGIHQPQHF.

The chain combines TRBV6-2 or TRBV6-3 with TRBJ2-1; maybe TRBD2 (6 bases). The length of the CDR3 is 16 residues. Germline lookup yields CDR1 MNHEY and CDR2 SVGEGT. Deletions cut 4 bases from V and 5 bases from J, with 18 bases between. The CDR3 loop is CASSLYRDWRNNEQFF. The CDR3 DNA follows: TGTGCCAGCAGTTTATACCGGGACTGGAGGAACAATGAGCAGTTCTTC.

This clone has a single count. The V and J genes are TRBV4-3 and TRBJ2-3; 10 bases are shared with TRBD2. The CDR3 is 15 amino acids. Germline trimming cut 4 bases from V and 1 base from J; bases unmatched to any gene: 2. CDR1 and CDR2 (germline): LGHNA, YSLEER. This chain's CDR3 is CASSLTSGGTDTQYF. CDR3 nucleotides: TGCGCCAGCAGCCTTACTAGCGGGGGCACAGATACGCAGTATTTT.

This clone was detected only a few times. V usage is TRBV27 and J usage is TRBJ1-5, with D maybe TRBD1 (6 bases). Trimming cost V 6 bases and J 4 bases, with 7 bases left between them. The germline V gene has CDR1 MNHEY and CDR2 SMNVEV (reference sequence). This CDR3 has 12 amino acids. CDR3 bases: TGTGCCAGCAGGACAGGAAATCAGCCCCAGCATTTT. Residues: CASRTGNQPQHF.

The chain couples TRBV11-3 to TRBJ2-3; 9 nucleotides agree with TRBD2. The CDR3 loop spans 16 amino acids. CDR1 is SGHNT, CDR2 YENEEA, per germline. Trimming cost V 4 bases and J 2 bases; bases outside gene matches: 7. This CDR3 reads CASSYLSGGTTDTQYF. Written as DNA, the CDR3 is TGTGCCAGCAGCTATCTCAGCGGGGGGACCACAGATACGCAGTATTTT.

The V call is TRBV19, the J call TRBJ1-4, with D maybe TRBD1 (5 bases). The V end lost 3 bases, the J end lost 5 bases, and 19 bases lay between the germline ends. Germline V lookup: CDR1 LNHDA, CDR2 SQIVND (reference sequence). The CDR3 has 17 residues. The CDR3 nucleotides read TGTGCCAGTAGTATTCGTTTGGGACTGTGGGTGAATGAAAAACTGTTTTTT. Encoded protein: CASSIRLGLWVNEKLFF.

This clone was counted between two and nine times. The V and J genes are TRBV6-2 or TRBV6-3 and TRBJ1-5; perhaps TRBD1 as D (6 bases). The CDR3 has 14 residues. Trimming removed 4 bases at V and 0 bases at J, with 7 bases between. The V gene's germline CDR1 is MNHEY and CDR2 SVGEGT. The DNA for the CDR3 is TGTGCCAGCAGTTGGGGACATAGCAATCAGCCCCAGCATTTT. Its protein is CASSWGHSNQPQHF.